This T cell receptor (beta chain) was found in a study of OX40 agonist ivuxolimab in advanced cancers. Whole-study context: Dose-escalation subjects each had hepatocellular carcinoma, melanoma, renal cell or head and neck cancer. Among those treated, three patients had partial responses, one with hepatocellular carcinoma and two with cutaneous melanoma. Those enrolled were about 80% male, with a mean age of roughly 62 years and ages from roughly 20 to 90. Study outcomes and limitations: Low normalized T-cell clonal expansion also characterized some of the nonresponders.

Method: immunoSEQ multiplex PCR; TCRdb's copy keeps in-frame clones and lacks some. The sample lists about 100,000 clones, about 89% occurring once. As regards this clone: The antigen remains unidentified.

V was clipped by 8 bases and J by 2 bases; unmatched bases: 12. The CDR3 contains 15 residues. CDR1 is MNHEY, CDR2 SMNVEV, per germline (reference sequence). The source is an adult with an advanced solid tumor such as melanoma, head and neck, liver or kidney cancer. Sequencing was performed on CD4+ or CD8+ T cells sorted from blood, taken in a trial of the OX40 agonist ivuxolimab. The V call is TRBV27, the J call TRBJ2-7, with 7 bases aligning to TRBD1. In nucleotides, the CDR3 is TGTGCCAGCGGGTTCAGGGGGACAGCCGCCTACGAGCAGTACTTC. Its translation: CASGFRGTAAYEQYF.